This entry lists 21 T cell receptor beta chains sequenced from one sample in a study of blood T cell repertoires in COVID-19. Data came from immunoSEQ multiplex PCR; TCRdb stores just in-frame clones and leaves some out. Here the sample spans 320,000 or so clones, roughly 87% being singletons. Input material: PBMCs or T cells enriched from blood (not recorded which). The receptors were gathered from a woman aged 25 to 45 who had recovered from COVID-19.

CDR3 nucleotide sequence: TGTGCCAGCAGGGGACAGGGGGCTGGTTCCTACAATGAGCAGTTCTTC. It yields the protein CASRGQGAGSYNEQFF. This sequence joins TRBV2 and TRBJ2-1; 12 positions agree with TRBD1. Germline lookup yields CDR1 SNHLY and CDR2 FYNNEI. V lost 6 bases, J lost 1 base, and 4 bases stayed unmatched. The CDR3 spans 16 residues. Combining the CDR3 with reference TRBV2 and TRBJ2-1 gives the whole variable domain EPEVTQTPSHQVTQMGQEVILRCVPISNHLYFYWYRQILGQKVEFLVSFYNNEISEKSEIFDDQFSVERPDGSNFTLKIRSTKLEDSAMYFCASRGQGAGSYNEQFFGPGTRLTVL.

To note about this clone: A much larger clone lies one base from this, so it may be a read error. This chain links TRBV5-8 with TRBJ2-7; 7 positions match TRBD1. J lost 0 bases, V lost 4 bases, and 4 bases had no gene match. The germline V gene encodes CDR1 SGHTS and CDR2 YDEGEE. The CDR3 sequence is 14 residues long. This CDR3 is CASSRGQNSYEQYF. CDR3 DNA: TGTGCCAGCAGCCGGGGACAGAACTCCTACGAGCAGTACTTC.

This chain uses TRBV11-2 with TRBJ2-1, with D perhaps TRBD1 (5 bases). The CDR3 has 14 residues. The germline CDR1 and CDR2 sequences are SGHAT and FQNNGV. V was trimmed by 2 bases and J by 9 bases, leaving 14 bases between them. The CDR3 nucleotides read TGTGCCAGCAGCTTAATGGCTCGGCAGGGTGAGCAGTTCTTC. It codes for CASSLMARQGEQFF.

CDR3 region: CASGNNEKLFF. The CDR3 nucleotides read TGTGCCAGCGGGAACAATGAAAAACTGTTTTTT. The rearrangement uses TRBV10-3 and TRBJ1-4; D is uncertain. Trimming took 10 bases from V and 5 from J, leaving 8 bases between them. The CDR3 consists of 11 residues. Germline CDR1 reads ENHRY; CDR2 reads SYGVKD.

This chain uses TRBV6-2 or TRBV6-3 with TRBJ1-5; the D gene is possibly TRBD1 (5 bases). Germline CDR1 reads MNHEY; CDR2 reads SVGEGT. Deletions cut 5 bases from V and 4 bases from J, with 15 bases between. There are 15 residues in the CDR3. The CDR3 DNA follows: TGTGCCAGCAGTCCCGCCAGGGCAGCTAATCAGCCCCAGCATTTT. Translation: CASSPARAANQPQHF.

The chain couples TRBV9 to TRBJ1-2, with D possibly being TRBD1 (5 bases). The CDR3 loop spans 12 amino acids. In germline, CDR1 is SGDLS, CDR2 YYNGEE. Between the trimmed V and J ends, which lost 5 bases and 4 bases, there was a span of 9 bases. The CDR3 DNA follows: TGTGCCAGCAGGACAGCAGCCTATGGCTACACCTTC. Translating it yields CASRTAAYGYTF.

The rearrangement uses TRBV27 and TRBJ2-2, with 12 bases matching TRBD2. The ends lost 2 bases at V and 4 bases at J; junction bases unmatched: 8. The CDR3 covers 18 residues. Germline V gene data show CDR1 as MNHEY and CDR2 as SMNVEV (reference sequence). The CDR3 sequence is CASSLRGLAGGPTGELFF. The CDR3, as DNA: TGTGCCAGCAGTTTACGGGGCCTAGCGGGGGGGCCCACCGGGGAGCTGTTTTTT.

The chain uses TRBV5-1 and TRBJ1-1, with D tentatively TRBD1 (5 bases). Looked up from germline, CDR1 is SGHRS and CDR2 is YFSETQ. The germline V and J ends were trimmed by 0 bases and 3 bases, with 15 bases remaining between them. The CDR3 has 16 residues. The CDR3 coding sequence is TGCGCCAGCAGCTTGGGTCTACGGGGGTGGGACACTGAAGCTTTCTTT. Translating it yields CASSLGLRGWDTEAFF.

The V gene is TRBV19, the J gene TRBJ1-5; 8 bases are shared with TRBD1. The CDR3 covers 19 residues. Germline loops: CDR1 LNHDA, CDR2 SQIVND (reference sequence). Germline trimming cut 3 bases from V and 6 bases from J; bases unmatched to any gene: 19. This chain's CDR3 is CASSISLSPGQGSAQPQHF. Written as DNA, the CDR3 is TGTGCCAGTAGTATTAGCTTGTCCCCCGGACAGGGTTCAGCTCAGCCCCAGCATTTT.

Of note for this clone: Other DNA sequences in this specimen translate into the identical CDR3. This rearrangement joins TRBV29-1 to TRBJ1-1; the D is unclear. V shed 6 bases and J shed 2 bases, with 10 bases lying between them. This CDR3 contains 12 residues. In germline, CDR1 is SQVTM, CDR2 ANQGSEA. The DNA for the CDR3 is TGCAGCGTGGCCAGAGGAAACACTGAAGCTTTCTTT. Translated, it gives CSVARGNTEAFF.

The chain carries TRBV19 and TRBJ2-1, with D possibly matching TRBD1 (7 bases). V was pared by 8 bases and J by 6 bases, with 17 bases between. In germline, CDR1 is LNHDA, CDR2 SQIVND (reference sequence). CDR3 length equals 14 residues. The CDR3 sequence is CASLRGGDSNEQFF. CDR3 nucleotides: TGTGCCAGTCTTCGAGGCGGGGACAGCAATGAGCAGTTCTTC.

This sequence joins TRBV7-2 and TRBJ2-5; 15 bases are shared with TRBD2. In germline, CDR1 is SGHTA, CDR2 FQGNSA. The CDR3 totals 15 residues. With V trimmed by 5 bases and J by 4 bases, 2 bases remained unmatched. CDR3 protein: CASSRTSGGAETQYF. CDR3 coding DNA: TGTGCCAGCAGCCGGACTAGCGGGGGGGCAGAGACCCAGTACTTC.

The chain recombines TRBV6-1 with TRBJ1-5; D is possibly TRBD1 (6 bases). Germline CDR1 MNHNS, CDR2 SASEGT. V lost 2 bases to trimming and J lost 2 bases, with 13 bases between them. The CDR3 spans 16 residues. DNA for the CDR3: TGTGCCAGCAGTGAATTTGGGGGCACGGGCAATCAGCCCCAGCATTTT. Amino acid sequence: CASSEFGGTGNQPQHF.

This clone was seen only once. This chain's CDR3 is CASSPLGPGGGDTEAFF. CDR3 sequence (DNA): TGTGCCAGCAGTCCCCTGGGGCCAGGGGGCGGTGATACTGAAGCTTTCTTT. The chain couples TRBV5-4 to TRBJ1-1; TRBD1 agrees at 8 bases. Germline V gives CDR1 SGHNT, CDR2 YYREEE (reference sequence). Trimming removed 5 bases from V and 5 bases from J; junction bases left unmatched: 17. The CDR3 runs to 17 residues.

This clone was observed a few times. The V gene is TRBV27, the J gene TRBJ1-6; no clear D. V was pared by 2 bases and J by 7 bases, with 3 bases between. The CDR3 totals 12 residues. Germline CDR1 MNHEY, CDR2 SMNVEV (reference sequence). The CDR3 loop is CASSLPNSPLHF. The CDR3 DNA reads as TGTGCCAGCAGTTTACCGAATTCACCCCTCCACTTT.

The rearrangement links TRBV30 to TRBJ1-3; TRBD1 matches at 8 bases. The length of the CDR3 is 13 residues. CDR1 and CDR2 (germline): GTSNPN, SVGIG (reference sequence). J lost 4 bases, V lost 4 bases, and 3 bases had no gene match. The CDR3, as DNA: TGTGCCTGGAAAGGGACAGGAGGAAACACCATATATTTT. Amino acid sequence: CAWKGTGGNTIYF.

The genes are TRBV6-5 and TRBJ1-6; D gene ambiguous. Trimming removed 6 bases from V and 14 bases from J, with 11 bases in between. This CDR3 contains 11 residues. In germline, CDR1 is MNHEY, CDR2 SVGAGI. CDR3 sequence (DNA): TGTGCCAGCAGGGAGAGACCGTCCCTCCACTTT. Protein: CASRERPSLHF.

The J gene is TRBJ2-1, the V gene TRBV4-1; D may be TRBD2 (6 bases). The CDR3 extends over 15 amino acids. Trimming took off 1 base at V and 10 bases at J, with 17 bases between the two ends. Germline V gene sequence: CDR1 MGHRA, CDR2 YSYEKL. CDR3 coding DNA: TGCGCCAGCAGCCAAGTTATCGGTTGGCGGGACGAGCAGTTCTTC. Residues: CASSQVIGWRDEQFF.

CDR3 nucleotides: TGTGCCAGCAGTCTCCTACCTTCGAGAGGCTACACCTTC. This gives the protein CASSLLPSRGYTF. The chain has TRBV28 and TRBJ1-2, with D unclear. The CDR3 has 13 amino acids. In germline, CDR1 is MDHEN, CDR2 SYDVKM. The germline V and J ends were trimmed by 5 bases and 8 bases, with 15 bases remaining between them.

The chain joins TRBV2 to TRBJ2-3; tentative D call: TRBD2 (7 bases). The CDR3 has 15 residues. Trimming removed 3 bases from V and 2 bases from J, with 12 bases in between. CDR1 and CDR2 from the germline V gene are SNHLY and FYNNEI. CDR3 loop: CASSDPGGPTDTQYF. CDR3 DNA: TGTGCCAGCAGTGATCCCGGGGGGCCCACAGATACGCAGTATTTT.

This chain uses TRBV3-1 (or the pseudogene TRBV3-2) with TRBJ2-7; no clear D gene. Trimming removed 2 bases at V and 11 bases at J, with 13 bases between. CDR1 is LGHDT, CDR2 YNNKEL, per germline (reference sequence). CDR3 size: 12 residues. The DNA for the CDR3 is TGTGCCAGCAGCCAACCAGGCAGAAGAAAGTACTTC. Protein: CASSQPGRRKYF.